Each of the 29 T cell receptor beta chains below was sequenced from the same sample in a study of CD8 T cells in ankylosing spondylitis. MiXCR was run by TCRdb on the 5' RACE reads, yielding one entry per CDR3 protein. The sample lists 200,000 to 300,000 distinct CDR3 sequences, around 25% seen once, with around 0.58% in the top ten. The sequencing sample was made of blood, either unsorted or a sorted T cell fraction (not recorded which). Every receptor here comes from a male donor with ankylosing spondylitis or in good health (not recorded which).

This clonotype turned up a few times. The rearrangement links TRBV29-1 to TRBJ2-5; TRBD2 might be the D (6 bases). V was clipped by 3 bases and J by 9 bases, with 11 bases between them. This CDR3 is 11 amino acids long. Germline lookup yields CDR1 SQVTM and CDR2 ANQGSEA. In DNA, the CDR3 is TGCAGCGTTGAGGGGACTCCGGCCCAGTACTTC. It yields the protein CSVEGTPAQYF.

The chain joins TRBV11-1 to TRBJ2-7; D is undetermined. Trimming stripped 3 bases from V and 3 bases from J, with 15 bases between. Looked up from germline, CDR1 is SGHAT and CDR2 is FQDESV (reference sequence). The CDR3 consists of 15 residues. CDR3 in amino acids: CASSLGSRMGYEQYF. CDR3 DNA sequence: TGTGCCAGCAGCTTGGGTTCCAGAATGGGCTACGAGCAGTACTTC.

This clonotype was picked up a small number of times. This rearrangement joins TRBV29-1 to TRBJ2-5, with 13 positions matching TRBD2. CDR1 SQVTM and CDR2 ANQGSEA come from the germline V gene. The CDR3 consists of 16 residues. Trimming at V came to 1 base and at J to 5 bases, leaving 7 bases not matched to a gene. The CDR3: CSVEVTSGGAWETQYF. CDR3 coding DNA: TGCAGCGTTGAAGTAACTAGCGGGGGGGCTTGGGAGACCCAGTACTTC.

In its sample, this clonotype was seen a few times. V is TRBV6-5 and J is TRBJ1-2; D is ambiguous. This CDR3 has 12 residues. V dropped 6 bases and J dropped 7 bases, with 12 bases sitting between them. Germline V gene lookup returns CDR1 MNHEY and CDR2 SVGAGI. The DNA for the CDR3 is TGTGCCAGCAGGCTCAATTCAGGTGGCTACACCTTC. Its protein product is CASRLNSGGYTF.

CDR3 nucleotides: TGCAGTGCCCCCACACGGGCCCGAATGAACACTGAAGCTTTCTTT. Its translation is CSAPTRARMNTEAFF. The rearrangement joins TRBV20-1 to TRBJ1-1, with D unclear. Trimming removed 6 bases from V and 0 bases from J, with 17 bases in between. Per germline, CDR1 DFQATT and CDR2 SNEGSKA (reference sequence). The CDR3 is 15 amino acids.

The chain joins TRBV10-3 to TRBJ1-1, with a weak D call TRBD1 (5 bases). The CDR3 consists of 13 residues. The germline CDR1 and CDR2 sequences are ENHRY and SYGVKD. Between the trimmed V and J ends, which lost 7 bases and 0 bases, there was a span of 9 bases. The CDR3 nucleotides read TGTGCCATCATGGGGACGGTGAACACTGAAGCTTTCTTT. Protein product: CAIMGTVNTEAFF.

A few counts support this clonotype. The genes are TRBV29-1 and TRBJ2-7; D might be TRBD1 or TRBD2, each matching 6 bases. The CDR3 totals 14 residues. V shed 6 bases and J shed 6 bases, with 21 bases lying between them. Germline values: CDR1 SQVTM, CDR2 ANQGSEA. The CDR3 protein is CSVEVGGRSGEQYF. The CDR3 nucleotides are TGCAGCGTCGAGGTCGGGGGCCGGTCGGGCGAGCAGTACTTC.

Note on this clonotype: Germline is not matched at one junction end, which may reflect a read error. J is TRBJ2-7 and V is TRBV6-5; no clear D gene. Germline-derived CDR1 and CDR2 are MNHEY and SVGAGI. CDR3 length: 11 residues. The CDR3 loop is CASRSSYELYF. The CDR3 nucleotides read TGTGCCAGCAGAAGTTCCTACGAGCTGTACTTC.

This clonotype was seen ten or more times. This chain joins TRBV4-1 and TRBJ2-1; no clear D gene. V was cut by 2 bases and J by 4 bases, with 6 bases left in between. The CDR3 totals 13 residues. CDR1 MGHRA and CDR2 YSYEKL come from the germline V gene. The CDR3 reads CASSQRDYNEQFF. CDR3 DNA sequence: TGCGCCAGCAGCCAACGAGATTACAATGAGCAGTTCTTC.

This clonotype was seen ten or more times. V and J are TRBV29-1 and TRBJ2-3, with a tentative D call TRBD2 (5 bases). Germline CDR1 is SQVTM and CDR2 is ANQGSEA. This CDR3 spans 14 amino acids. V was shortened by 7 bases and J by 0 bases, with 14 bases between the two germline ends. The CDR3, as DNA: TGCAGCGGCCATAGGTCGGGGAGCACAGATACGCAGTATTTT. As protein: CSGHRSGSTDTQYF.

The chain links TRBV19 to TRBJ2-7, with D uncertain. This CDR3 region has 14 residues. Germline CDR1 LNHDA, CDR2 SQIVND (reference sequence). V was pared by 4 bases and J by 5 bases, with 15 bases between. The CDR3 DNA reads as TGTGCCAGTAGTAAGGACCCCTCGGCAAACGAGCAGTACTTC. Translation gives CASSKDPSANEQYF.

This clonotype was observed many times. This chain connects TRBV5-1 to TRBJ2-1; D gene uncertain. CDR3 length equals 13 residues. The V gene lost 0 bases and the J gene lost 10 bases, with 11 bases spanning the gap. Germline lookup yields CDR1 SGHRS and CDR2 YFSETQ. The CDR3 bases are TGCGCCAGCAGCTTGGTGCGGCAAGGCGAGCAGTTCTTC. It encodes CASSLVRQGEQFF.

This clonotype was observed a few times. CDR3 DNA sequence: TGTGCCAGCAGGGACTACCGGACAGATACGCAGTATTTT. Translated, it gives CASRDYRTDTQYF. The rearrangement joins TRBV5-6 to TRBJ2-3; D possibly corresponds to TRBD2 (6 bases). From germline, CDR1 is SGHDT and CDR2 YYEEEE. The CDR3 loop spans 13 amino acids. Trimming removed 5 bases at V and 3 bases at J, with 10 bases between. The complete variable domain, with remaining parts taken from reference TRBV5-6 and TRBJ2-3, reads DAGVTQSPTHLIKTRGQQVTLRCSPKSGHDTVSWYQQALGQGPQFIFQYYEEEERQRGNFPDRFSGHQFPNYSSELNVNALLLGDSALYLCASRDYRTDTQYFGPGTRLTVL.

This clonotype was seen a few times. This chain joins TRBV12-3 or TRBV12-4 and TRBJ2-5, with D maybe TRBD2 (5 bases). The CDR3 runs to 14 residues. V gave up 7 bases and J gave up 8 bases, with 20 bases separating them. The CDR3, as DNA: TGTGCCAGCACGGACTCCCCAGCGGTGGGAACCCAGTACTTC. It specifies CASTDSPAVGTQYF.

The CDR3 protein is CASSSTSVSYEQYF. CDR3 in DNA: TGTGCCAGCAGCTCGACTAGCGTCTCCTACGAGCAGTACTTC. The chain employs TRBV13 and TRBJ2-7; 8 bases are shared with TRBD2. The CDR3 spans 14 residues. V was pared by 4 bases and J by 0 bases, with 2 bases of the junction left unmatched. The V gene's germline CDR1 is PRHDT and CDR2 FYEKMQ (reference sequence).

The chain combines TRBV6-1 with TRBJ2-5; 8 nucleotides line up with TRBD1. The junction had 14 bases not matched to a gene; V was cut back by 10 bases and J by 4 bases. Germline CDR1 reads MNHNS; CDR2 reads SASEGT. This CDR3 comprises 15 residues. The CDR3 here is CAIKRTLDRAETQYF. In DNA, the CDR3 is TGTGCCATAAAGAGGACCCTGGACAGGGCAGAGACCCAGTACTTC.

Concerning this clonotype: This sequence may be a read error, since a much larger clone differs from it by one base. CDR3 coding DNA: TGTGCCAGCAGCTCGACTAGCGGGGGGGCCAATGAGCAGTTCTTC. Protein: CASSSTSGGANEQFF. The chain has TRBV7-6 and TRBJ2-1; 14 nucleotides align to TRBD2. The CDR3 contains 15 residues. In germline, CDR1 is SGHVS, CDR2 FNYEAQ. The junction had 2 bases not matched to a gene; V was cut back by 4 bases and J by 6 bases.

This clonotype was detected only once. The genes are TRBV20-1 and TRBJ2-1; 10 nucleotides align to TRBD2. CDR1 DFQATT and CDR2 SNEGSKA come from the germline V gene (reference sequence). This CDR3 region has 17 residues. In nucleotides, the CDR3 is TGCTGCTCTAGATCCCCAGCGGGGGGGCTCACCTACAATGAGCAGTTCTTC. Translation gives CCSRSPAGGLTYNEQFF.

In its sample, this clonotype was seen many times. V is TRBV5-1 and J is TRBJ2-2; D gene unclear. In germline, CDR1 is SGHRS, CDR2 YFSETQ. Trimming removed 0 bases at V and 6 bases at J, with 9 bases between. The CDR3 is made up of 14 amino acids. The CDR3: CASSLDPGSGELFF. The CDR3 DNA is TGCGCCAGCAGCTTGGATCCGGGTTCCGGGGAGCTGTTTTTT.

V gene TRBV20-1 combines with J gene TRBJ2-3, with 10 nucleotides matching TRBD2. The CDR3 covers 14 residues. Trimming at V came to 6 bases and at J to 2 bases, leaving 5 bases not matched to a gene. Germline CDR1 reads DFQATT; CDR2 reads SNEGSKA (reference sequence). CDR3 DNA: TGCAGTGCCAAAGCGGGGGGGAACACAGATACGCAGTATTTT. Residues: CSAKAGGNTDTQYF.

This CDR3 is CASSIQSGARGDTQYF. As DNA, the CDR3 is TGTGCCAGCAGTATACAGAGCGGGGCTCGGGGCGATACGCAGTATTTT. This chain joins TRBV12-3 or TRBV12-4 and TRBJ2-3; TRBD2 matches 7 bases. The junction had 14 bases not matched to a gene; V was cut back by 5 bases and J by 6 bases. This CDR3 region has 16 residues.

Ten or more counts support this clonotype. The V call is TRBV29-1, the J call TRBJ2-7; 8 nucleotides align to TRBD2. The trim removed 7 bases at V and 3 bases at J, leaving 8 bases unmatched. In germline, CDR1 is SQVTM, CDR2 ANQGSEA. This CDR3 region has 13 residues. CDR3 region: CSAGAGGVYEQYF. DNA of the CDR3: TGCAGCGCAGGCGCGGGGGGAGTCTACGAGCAGTACTTC.

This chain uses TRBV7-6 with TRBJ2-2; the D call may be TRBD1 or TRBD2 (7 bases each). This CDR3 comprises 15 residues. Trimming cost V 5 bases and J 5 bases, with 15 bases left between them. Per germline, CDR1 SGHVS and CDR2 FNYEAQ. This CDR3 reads CASSAPGGGTGELFF. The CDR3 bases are TGTGCCAGCAGCGCTCCAGGGGGGGGTACCGGGGAGCTGTTTTTT. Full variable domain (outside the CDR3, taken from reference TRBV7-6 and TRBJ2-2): GAGVSQSPRYKVTKRGQDVALRCDPISGHVSLYWYRQALGQGPEFLTYFNYEAQQDKSGLPNDRFSAERPEGSISTLTIQRTEQRDSAMYRCASSAPGGGTGELFFGEGSRLTVL.

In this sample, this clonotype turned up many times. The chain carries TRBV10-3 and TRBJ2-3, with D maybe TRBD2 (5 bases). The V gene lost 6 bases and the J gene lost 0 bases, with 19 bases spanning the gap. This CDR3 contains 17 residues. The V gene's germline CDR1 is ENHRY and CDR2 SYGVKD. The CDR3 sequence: CAISQRPIRGSTDTQYF. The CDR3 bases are TGTGCCATCAGCCAGAGACCAATACGAGGGAGCACAGATACGCAGTATTTT.

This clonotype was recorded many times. The CDR3 is CSVGTGKTDTQYF. CDR3 nucleotides: TGCAGCGTTGGGACAGGGAAGACAGATACGCAGTATTTT. The V call is TRBV29-1, the J call TRBJ2-3, with 8 bases matching TRBD1. The germline V gene has CDR1 SQVTM and CDR2 ANQGSEA. CDR3 length: 13 amino acids. V shed 4 bases and J 3 bases; nucleotides not matched to a gene: 3.

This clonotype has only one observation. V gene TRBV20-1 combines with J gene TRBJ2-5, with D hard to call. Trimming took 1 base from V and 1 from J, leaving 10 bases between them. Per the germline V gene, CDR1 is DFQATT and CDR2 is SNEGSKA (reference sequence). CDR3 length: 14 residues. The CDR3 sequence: CSARGRDTQETQYF. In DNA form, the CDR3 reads TGCAGTGCTAGAGGCCGAGACACCCAAGAGACCCAGTACTTC.

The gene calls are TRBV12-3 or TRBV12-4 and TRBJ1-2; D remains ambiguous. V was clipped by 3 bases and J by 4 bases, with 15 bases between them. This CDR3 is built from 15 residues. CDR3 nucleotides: TGTGCCAGCAGTTTCGACGAGATCGATATCTATGGCTACACCTTC. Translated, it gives CASSFDEIDIYGYTF.

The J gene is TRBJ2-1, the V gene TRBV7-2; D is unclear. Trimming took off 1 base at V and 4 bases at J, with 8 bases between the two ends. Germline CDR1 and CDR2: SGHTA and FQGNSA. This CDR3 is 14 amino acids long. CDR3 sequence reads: CASSLGLYYNEQFF. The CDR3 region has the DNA TGTGCCAGCAGCTTAGGACTGTATTACAATGAGCAGTTCTTC.

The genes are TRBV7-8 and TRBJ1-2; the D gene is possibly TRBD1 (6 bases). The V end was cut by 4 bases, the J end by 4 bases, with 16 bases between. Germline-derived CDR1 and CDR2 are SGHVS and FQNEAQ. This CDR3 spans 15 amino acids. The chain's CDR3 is CASSSYDRNPYGYTF. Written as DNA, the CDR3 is TGTGCCAGCAGCTCGTACGACAGGAACCCCTATGGCTACACCTTC.